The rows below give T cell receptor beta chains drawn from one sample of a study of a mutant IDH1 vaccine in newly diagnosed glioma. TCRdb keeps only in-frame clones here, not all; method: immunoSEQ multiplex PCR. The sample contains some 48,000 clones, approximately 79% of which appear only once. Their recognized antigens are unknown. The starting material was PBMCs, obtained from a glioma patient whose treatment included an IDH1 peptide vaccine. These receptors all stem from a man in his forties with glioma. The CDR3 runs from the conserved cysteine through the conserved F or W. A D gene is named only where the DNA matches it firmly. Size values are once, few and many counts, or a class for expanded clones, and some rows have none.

CASKQGSPYNEQFF	TGCGCCAGCAAACAGGGGAGCCCCTACAATGAGCAGTTCTTC	-	TRBV4-1	TRBJ2-1	TRBD1
CASSLPHGNYGYTF	TGCGCCAGCAGCTTGCCGCACGGAAACTATGGCTACACCTTC	-	TRBV5-1	TRBJ1-2	-
CASSLGQGFGYTF	TGCGCCAGCAGTTTGGGACAGGGGTTTGGCTACACCTTC	-	TRBV10-1	TRBJ1-2	TRBD1
CASSQEVDRDTDTQYF	TGCGCCAGCAGCCAAGAAGTAGACAGGGATACAGATACGCAGTATTTT	-	TRBV4-1	TRBJ2-3	TRBD1
CASSFPVASGGEDTQYF	TGTGCCAGCAGCTTCCCGGTGGCGAGCGGGGGTGAAGATACGCAGTATTTT	once	TRBV7-9	TRBJ2-3	TRBD2
CASSLLDNQETQYF	TGCGCCAGCAGCTTGTTGGACAACCAAGAGACCCAGTACTTC	once	TRBV5-1	TRBJ2-5	-
CAIRGPDGTQYF	TGTGCCATCAGGGGTCCGGATGGGACCCAGTACTTC	-	TRBV10-3	TRBJ2-5	-
CASSSQGSPEAFF	TGTGCCAGCAGCTCGCAGGGGTCGCCTGAAGCTTTCTTT	-	TRBV14	TRBJ1-1	-
CAWTKGTDTQYF	TGTGCCTGGACCAAGGGGACAGATACGCAGTATTTT	-	TRBV30	TRBJ2-3	-
CASSWGMTGTGELFF	TGCGCCAGCAGCTGGGGAATGACAGGCACCGGGGAGCTGTTTTTT	-	TRBV5-1	TRBJ2-2	-
CASSLTSGGYNEQFF	TGTGCCAGCAGCCTGACTAGCGGGGGCTACAATGAGCAGTTCTTC	-	TRBV5-4	TRBJ2-1	TRBD2
CASSVGTGSDTQYF	TGTGCCAGCAGCGTAGGGACAGGGAGTGATACGCAGTATTTT	-	TRBV9	TRBJ2-3	TRBD1
CASTTKEGVGTEAFF	TGTGCCAGCACCACAAAGGAGGGCGTGGGCACTGAAGCTTTCTTT	-	TRBV9	TRBJ1-1	-
CASSIQVAYNSPLHF	TGTGCCAGTAGTATCCAGGTTGCCTATAATTCACCCCTCCACTTT	-	TRBV19	TRBJ1-6	-
CASSLAGPSETQYF	TGTGCCAGCAGCTTAGCCGGGCCCTCGGAGACCCAGTACTTC	-	TRBV7-9	TRBJ2-5	-
CASSQQGGETEAFF	TGCGCCAGCAGCCAGCAGGGGGGGGAGACTGAAGCTTTCTTT	few	TRBV5-1	TRBJ1-1	TRBD1
CASSPGQINEQYF	TGTGCCAGCTCACCAGGGCAGATCAACGAGCAGTACTTC	-	TRBV18	TRBJ2-7	-
CASSPTGYGYTF	TGTGCCAGCAGCCCGACAGGGTATGGCTACACCTTC	-	TRBV6-5	TRBJ1-2	TRBD1
CASSLAAYEQYF	TGTGCCAGCAGCCTTGCTGCCTACGAGCAGTACTTC	few	TRBV5-6	TRBJ2-7	-
CAISDQKGVSDSPLHF	TGTGCCATCAGTGACCAAAAGGGGGTTTCCGATTCACCCCTCCACTTT	once	TRBV10-3	TRBJ1-6	-
CASSLTGREAFF	TGTGCCAGCAGCTTAACGGGGCGTGAAGCTTTCTTT	-	TRBV7-9	TRBJ1-1	-
CASSYISQTDTQYF	TGTGCCAGCAGTTACATCTCTCAGACAGATACGCAGTATTTT	-	TRBV6-6	TRBJ2-3	-
CASSTAAARRQETQYF	TGTGCCAGCAGCACCGCCGCTGCCCGCCGTCAAGAGACCCAGTACTTC	-	TRBV9	TRBJ2-5	-
CASSVVATGELFF	TGTGCCAGCAGCGTAGTGGCGACCGGGGAGCTGTTTTTT	few	TRBV9	TRBJ2-2	-
CASSGWTSGHNEQFF	TGTGCCAGCAGCGGCTGGACTAGCGGACATAATGAGCAGTTCTTC	-	TRBV9	TRBJ2-1	TRBD2
CASSPGTPYNSPLHF	TGTGCCAGCAGCCCCGGGACACCTTATAATTCACCCCTCCACTTT	-	TRBV7-2	TRBJ1-6	-
CASSLGQGFEKLFF	TGTGCCAGCAGCCTTGGACAGGGGTTTGAAAAACTGTTTTTT	-	TRBV7-2	TRBJ1-4	TRBD1
CASSLVVFGVGNTIYF	TGTGCCAGCAGCCTGGTGGTTTTTGGGGTTGGAAACACCATATATTTT	-	TRBV5-6	TRBJ1-3	-
CASSLTAWGDEQYF	TGTGCCAGTAGCCTGACAGCCTGGGGTGACGAGCAGTACTTC	-	TRBV19	TRBJ2-7	-
CASSSWTSWETQYF	TGTGCCAGCAGCTCGTGGACTAGCTGGGAGACCCAGTACTTC	-	TRBV5-6	TRBJ2-5	TRBD2
CASSKGLAGGLYEQYF	TGTGCCAGCAGCAAGGGACTAGCGGGGGGGCTGTACGAGCAGTACTTC	-	TRBV5-4	TRBJ2-7	TRBD2
CASSPEIRDGAFF	TGTGCCAGCAGTCCAGAAATTCGGGACGGAGCTTTCTTT	-	TRBV7-9	TRBJ1-1	-
CASSYIPPSAYYEQYF	TGTGCCAGCAGTTACATTCCTCCCTCGGCATACTACGAGCAGTACTTC	once	TRBV6-5	TRBJ2-7	-
CASSYRPGSGYTF	TGTGCCAGCAGTTACAGGCCGGGATCTGGCTACACCTTC	-	TRBV6-5	TRBJ1-2	-
CAGGYRDPGGYTF	TGTGCCGGGGGGTACAGGGACCCGGGGGGCTACACCTTC	-	TRBV7-9	TRBJ1-2	-
CASSRLTNTGELFF	TGTGCCAGCAGTAGACTTACGAACACCGGGGAGCTGTTTTTT	-	TRBV2	TRBJ2-2	-
CASSPLDSPGTEAFF	TGTGCCAGCTCACCACTGGACAGTCCAGGGACTGAAGCTTTCTTT	-	TRBV18	TRBJ1-1	-
CASSPGGEQETQYF	TGTGCCAGCAGCCCTGGGGGGGAGCAAGAGACCCAGTACTTC	-	TRBV5-4	TRBJ2-5	TRBD2
CASSAAGQPLTFF	TGCGCCAGCAGCGCTGCGGGGCAGCCTCTGACTTTCTTT	-	TRBV4-1	TRBJ1-1	-
CSVSGTDTQYF	TGCAGCGTTTCAGGCACAGATACGCAGTATTTT	-	TRBV29-1	TRBJ2-3	-
CASSLGGDPGNTIYF	TGTGCCAGCAGCTTGGGCGGGGATCCCGGAAACACCATATATTTT	-	TRBV5-4	TRBJ1-3	-
CASSLLGGTDTQYF	TGTGCCAGCAGCTTGCTTGGGGGCACAGATACGCAGTATTTT	-	TRBV13	TRBJ2-3	-
CASSTESYNEQFF	TGTGCCAGCAGTACTGAGAGCTACAATGAGCAGTTCTTC	-	TRBV6-6	TRBJ2-1	-
CASSRVRDTDTQYF	TGTGCCAGCAGTCGGGTCAGGGACACAGATACGCAGTATTTT	-	TRBV27	TRBJ2-3	-
CASSLGVGAAQETQYF	TGCGCCAGCAGCTTGGGGGTTGGGGCGGCCCAAGAGACCCAGTACTTC	-	TRBV5-1	TRBJ2-5	-
CASSLVPGTIYF	TGCGCCAGCAGCTTGGTACCCGGCACCATATATTTT	-	TRBV5-1	TRBJ1-3	-
CAWTRGGTTTDTQYF	TGTGCCTGGACCAGGGGGGGAACCACGACAGATACGCAGTATTTT	-	TRBV30	TRBJ2-3	-